This T cell receptor beta chain stems from a study of T cell responses to AZD1222 COVID-19 vaccine. Across the whole study: Second doses were pooled across both intervals (about 4 or about 12 weeks).

Study-wide results and limits: The study reported that nearly half of spike-specific TCRs target unmutated variant regions. The breadth and depth of Spike-specific TCRs increased once two AZD1222 doses had been given. Among vaccine-associated CD4 TCRs, coverage spanned spike, with dominance at 160-218 and 743-854.

Regarding this clone: Its antigen is not identified.

J lost 3 bases, V lost 0 bases, and 2 bases had no gene match. This CDR3 has 16 residues. Germline assignment: CDR1 KGHSH and CDR2 LQKENI. TCRdb's table, derived via immunoSEQ multiplex PCR, lists solely in-frame clones and lacks some. The repertoire holds some 140,000 clones, with 75% to 90% as singletons. The TCR was taken from an adult in good health. The sample was peripheral blood, taken on day 0 of AZD1222 vaccination. This rearrangement joins TRBV18 to TRBJ2-1; TRBD2 matches at 10 bases. CDR3 DNA sequence: TGTGCCAGCTCACCACCCGGGACTAGCGACTACAATGAGCAGTTCTTC. Amino acid sequence: CASSPPGTSDYNEQFF.